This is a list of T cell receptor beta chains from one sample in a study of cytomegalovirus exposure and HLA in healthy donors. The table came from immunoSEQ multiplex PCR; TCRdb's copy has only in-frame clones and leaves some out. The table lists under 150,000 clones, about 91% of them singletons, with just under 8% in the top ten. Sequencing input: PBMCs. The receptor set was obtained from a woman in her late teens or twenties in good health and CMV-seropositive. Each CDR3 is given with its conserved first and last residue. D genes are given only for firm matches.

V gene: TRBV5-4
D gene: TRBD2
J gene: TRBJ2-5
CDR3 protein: CASSSPGLARETQYF

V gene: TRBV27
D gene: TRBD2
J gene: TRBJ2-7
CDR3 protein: CATRKGLAVSYEQYF

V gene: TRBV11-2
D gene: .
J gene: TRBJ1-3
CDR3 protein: CASSKLQGAGNTIYF

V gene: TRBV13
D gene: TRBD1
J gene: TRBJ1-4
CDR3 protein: CASSLKGALGEKLFF

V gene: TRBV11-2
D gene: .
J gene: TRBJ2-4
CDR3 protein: CASSLALGAGGHIQYF

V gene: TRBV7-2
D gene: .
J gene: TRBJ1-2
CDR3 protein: CASRKGDGYTF

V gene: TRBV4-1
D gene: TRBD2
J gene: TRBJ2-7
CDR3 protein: CASSRVGRGGLYEQYF

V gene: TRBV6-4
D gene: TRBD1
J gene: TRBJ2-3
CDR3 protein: CASSVGTGRTDTQYF

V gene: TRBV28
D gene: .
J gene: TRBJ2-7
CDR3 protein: CASSLRNSEQYF

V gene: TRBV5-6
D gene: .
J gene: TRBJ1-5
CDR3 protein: CASSLAPGRGYSNQPQHF

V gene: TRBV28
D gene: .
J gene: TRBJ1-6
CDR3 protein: CASTPNRKLYNSPLHF

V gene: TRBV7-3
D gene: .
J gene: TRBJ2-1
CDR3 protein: CASSLTRSSYNEQFF

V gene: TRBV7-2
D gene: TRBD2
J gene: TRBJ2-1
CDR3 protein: CASSPASGTVGNEQFF

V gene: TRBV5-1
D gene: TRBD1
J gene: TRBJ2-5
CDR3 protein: CASSLAGTGQETQYF

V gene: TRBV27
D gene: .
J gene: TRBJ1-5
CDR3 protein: CASAQNSNQPQHF

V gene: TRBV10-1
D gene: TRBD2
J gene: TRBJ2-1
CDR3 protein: CASSERLAGSGEQFF

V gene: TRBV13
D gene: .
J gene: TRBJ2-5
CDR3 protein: CASRVGGRQETQYF

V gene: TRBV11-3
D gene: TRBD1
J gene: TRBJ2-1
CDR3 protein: CASSYRGDRGNEQFF

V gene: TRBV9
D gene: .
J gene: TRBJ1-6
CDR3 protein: CASTPAEAPSFNSPLHF

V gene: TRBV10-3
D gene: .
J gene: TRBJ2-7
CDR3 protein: CAISEELAVYEQYF

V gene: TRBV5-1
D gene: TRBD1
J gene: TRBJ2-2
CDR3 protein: CASRQGSDTGELFF

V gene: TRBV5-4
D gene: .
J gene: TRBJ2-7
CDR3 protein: CASSLGVVGGMYEQYF

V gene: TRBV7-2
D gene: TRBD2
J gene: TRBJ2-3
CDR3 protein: CASSSSPRTSGGSTDTQYF

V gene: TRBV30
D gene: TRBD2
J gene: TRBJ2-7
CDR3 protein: CAWSGRGGRAYEQYF

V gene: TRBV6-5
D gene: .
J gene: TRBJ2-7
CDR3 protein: CASSYSPGDLSYEQYF

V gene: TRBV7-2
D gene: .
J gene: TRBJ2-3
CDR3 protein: CASSSQVSTDTQYF

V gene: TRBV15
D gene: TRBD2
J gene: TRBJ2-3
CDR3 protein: CATGGSSGEVSDTQYF

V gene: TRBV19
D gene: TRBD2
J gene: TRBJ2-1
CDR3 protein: CASRLGLAGGRNEQFF

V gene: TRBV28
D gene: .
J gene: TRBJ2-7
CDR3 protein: CASSLSGTFSYEQYF

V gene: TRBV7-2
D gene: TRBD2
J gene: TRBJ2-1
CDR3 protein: CASSLGTSGVYEQFF

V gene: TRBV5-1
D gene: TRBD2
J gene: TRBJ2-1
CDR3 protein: CASSLYGWISGRADTYNEQFF

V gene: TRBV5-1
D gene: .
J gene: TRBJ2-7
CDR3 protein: CASSPQAYEQYF

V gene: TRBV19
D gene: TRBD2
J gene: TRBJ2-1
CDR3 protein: CASSIQGLVGDEQFF

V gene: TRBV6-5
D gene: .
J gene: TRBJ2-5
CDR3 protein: CASSLYRVQETQYF

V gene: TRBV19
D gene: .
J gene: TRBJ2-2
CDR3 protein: CASRWPRNTGELFF

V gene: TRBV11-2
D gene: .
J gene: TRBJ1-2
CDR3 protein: CASRGGGNYGYTF

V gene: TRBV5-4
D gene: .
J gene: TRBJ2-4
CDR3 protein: CASSLVGDPLAKNIQYF

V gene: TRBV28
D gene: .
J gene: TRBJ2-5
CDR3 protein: CASSLGQIGAYQETQYF

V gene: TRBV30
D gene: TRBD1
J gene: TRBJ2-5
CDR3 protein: CAWNIRDRAQETQYF

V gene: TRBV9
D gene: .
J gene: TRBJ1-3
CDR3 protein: CASSHSSDGGNTIYF